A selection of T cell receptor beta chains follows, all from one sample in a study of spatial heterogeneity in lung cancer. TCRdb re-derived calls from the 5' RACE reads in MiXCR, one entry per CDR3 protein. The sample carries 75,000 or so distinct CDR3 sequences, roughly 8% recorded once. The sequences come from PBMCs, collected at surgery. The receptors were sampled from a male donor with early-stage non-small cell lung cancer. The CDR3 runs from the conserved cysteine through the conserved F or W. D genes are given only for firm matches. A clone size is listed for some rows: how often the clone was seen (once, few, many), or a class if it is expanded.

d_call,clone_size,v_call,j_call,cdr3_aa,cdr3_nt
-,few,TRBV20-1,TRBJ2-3,CSARDTSTDTQYF,TGCAGTGCTAGGGATACAAGCACAGATACGCAGTATTTT
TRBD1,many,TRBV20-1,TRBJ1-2,CSARDLGQGTSYGYTF,TGCAGTGCTAGAGATCTGGGACAGGGGACAAGCTATGGCTACACCTTC
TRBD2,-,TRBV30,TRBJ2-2,CAWSVLGLAGAGELFF,TGTGCCTGGAGTGTACTCGGGCTAGCGGGAGCGGGGGAGCTGTTTTTT
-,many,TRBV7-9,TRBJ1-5,CASRGAGDQPQHF,TGTGCCAGCAGGGGGGCAGGGGATCAGCCCCAGCATTTT
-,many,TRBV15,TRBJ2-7,CATSRDPTLSSYEQYF,TGTGCCACCAGCAGAGACCCGACCCTTTCCTCCTACGAGCAGTACTTC
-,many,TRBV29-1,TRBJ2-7,CSVEDGQDPYEQYF,TGCAGCGTTGAAGATGGTCAGGACCCCTACGAGCAGTACTTC
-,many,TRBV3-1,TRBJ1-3,CASSQGLIGYGNTIYF,TGTGCCAGCAGCCAAGGTCTGATAGGGTATGGAAACACCATATATTTT
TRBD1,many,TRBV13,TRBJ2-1,CASSLPQDRALFF,TGTGCCAGCAGCCTACCGCAGGACAGGGCTCTCTTCTTC
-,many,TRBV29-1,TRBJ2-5,CSVGRGTETQYF,TGCAGCGTTGGGAGGGGGACAGAGACCCAGTACTTC
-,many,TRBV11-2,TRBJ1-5,CASSLVSGGQPQHF,TGTGCCAGCAGCTTAGTTTCGGGCGGTCAGCCCCAGCATTTT
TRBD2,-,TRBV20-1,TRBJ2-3,CSARRLAGGLDTQYF,TGCAGTGCTAGGAGACTAGCGGGAGGTTTAGATACGCAGTATTTT
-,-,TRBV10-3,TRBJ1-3,CAISEPESGNTIYF,TGTGCCATCAGTGAACCCGAGTCCGGAAACACCATATATTTT
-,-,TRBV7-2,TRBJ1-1,CASSWVSMNTEAFF,TGTGCCAGCAGCTGGGTGTCCATGAACACTGAAGCTTTCTTT
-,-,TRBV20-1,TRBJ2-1,CSASTTGVPYNEQFF,TGCAGTGCTAGTACGACGGGAGTACCCTACAATGAGCAGTTCTTC
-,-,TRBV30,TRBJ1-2,CAWSGTYGYTF,TGTGCCTGGAGCGGGACATATGGCTACACCTTC
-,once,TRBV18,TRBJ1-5,CASSPSENQPQHF,TGTGCCAGCTCACCATCCGAAAATCAGCCCCAGCATTTT
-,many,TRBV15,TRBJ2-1,CATSGDLVYEQFF,TGTGCCACCAGCGGTGACCTAGTGTATGAGCAGTTCTTC
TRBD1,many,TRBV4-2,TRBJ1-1,CASSLGTGGTEAFF,TGTGCCAGCAGCCTAGGGACAGGGGGAACTGAAGCTTTCTTT
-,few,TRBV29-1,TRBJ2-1,CSVERDNYNEQFF,TGCAGCGTTGAAAGGGACAACTACAATGAGCAGTTCTTC
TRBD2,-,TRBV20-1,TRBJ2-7,CSASSTSGSYEQYF,TGCAGTGCAAGTAGTACTAGCGGGAGTTACGAGCAGTACTTC
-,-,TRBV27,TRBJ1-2,CASSFPSNYGYTF,TGTGCCAGCAGTTTTCCATCTAACTATGGCTACACCTTC
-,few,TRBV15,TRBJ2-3,CATSLEGWADTQYF,TGTGCCACCAGCCTAGAGGGGTGGGCAGATACGCAGTATTTT